The subject of this entry is one TCR beta chain. What it recognizes is unknown. The CDR3 sequence is 17 residues long. Looked up from germline, CDR1 is MNHEY and CDR2 is SMNVEV (reference sequence). J was trimmed by 6 bases and V by 7 bases; bases with no gene match: 15. This sample was taken from a study of T cell responses to AZD1222 COVID-19 vaccine. The study, taken as a whole, reports: Repertoires were obtained only post-peak T cell response. Just 5 to 7 people given AZD1222 tested seropositive at baseline. Clonal diversity may have been underestimated in mostly white British donors.

Produced via immunoSEQ multiplex PCR; TCRdb's table is partial and in-frame only. The table lists roughly 170,000 clones, around 94% of them singletons. Investigators merged groups given second doses at roughly 4 or roughly 12 weeks. The receptor was isolated from an adult who received the AZD1222 COVID-19 vaccine. The starting material was peripheral blood, obtained 28 days after the second AZD1222 dose. V gene TRBV27 combines with J gene TRBJ2-2; 9 nucleotides line up with TRBD1. CDR3 bases: TGTGCCAGCACCTCTAACCCGGGACAGGGAGGCTCCGGGGAGCTGTTTTTT. It translates to CASTSNPGQGGSGELFF.